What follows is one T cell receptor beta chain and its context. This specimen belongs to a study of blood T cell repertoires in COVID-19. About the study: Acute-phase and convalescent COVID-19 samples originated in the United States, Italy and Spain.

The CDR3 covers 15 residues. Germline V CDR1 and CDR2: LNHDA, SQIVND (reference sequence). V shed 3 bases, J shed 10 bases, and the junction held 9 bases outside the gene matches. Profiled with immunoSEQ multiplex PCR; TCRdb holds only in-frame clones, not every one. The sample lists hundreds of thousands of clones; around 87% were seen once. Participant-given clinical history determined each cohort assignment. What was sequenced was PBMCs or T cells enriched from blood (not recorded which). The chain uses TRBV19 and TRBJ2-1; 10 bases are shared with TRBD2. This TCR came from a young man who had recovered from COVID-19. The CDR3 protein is CASSIVTSGFEEQFF. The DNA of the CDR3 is TGTGCCAGTAGTATCGTGACTAGCGGGTTTGAGGAGCAGTTCTTC. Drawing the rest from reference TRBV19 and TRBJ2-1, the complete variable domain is DGGITQSPKYLFRKEGQNVTLSCEQNLNHDAMYWYRQDPGQGLRLIYYSQIVNDFQKGDIAEGYSVSREKKESFPLTVTSAQKNPTAFYLCASSIVTSGFEEQFFGPGTRLTVL.